The following is a T cell receptor beta chain sequence with its context. The source of the sample is a study of blood T cell repertoires in COVID-19. Whole-study context: T cells, B-cell-depleted T cells, or PBMCs supplied cDNA or gDNA.

This CDR3 has 16 amino acids. V dropped 1 base and J dropped 0 bases, with 8 bases sitting between them. CDR1 SGHTS and CDR2 YDEGEE come from the germline V gene. Authors' methods: The assay estimated nucleated cells by amplifying reference gene primers. Some clones are missing from TCRdb's copy, which holds only in-frame ones; the method was immunoSEQ multiplex PCR. V, J and clone size were drawn from that table, and D and trimming were deduced from the DNA. The table shows over 60,000 clones, with 75% to 90% occurring only once. The chain links TRBV5-8 to TRBJ2-6; D may be TRBD2 (5 bases). The clonotype originates from a human donor in a cohort sampled during active COVID-19. Sequenced input: peripheral blood. The CDR3 protein is CASSLYGSSGANVLTF. For the CDR3, the DNA is TGTGCCAGCAGCTTGTATGGGAGCTCTGGGGCCAACGTCCTGACTTTC.